A single sample is the source of the 20 T cell receptor beta chains below, sequenced in a study of T cell changes during pregnancy in multiple sclerosis. Measured with immunoSEQ multiplex PCR; TCRdb has only the in-frame clones, and not every one. The top ten hold approximately 0.35% of the sample, which has tens of thousands of clones, around 93% seen once. Here the sequenced sample was CD4+ T cells from peripheral blood mononuclear cells, taken before pregnancy. These TCRs come from a female donor with multiple sclerosis, enrolled in a pregnancy study.

The chain uses TRBV11-2 and TRBJ2-1; 9 positions match TRBD2. V shed 3 bases, J shed 8 bases, and the junction held 14 bases outside the gene matches. CDR1 and CDR2 (germline): SGHAT, FQNNGV. CDR3 length: 17 residues. CDR3 sequence reads: CASSLEVLAGVAYEQFF. The CDR3 bases are TGTGCCAGCAGCTTGGAGGTTTTAGCGGGAGTAGCGTATGAGCAGTTCTTC.

This rearrangement joins TRBV29-1 to TRBJ1-4, with D perhaps TRBD1 (5 bases). V was trimmed by 7 bases and J by 4 bases, leaving 10 bases between them. Germline V gene sequence: CDR1 SQVTM, CDR2 ANQGSEA. This CDR3 contains 12 residues. In DNA form, the CDR3 reads TGCAGCGCGGGGGAAAATAATGAAAAACTGTTTTTT. Its translation is CSAGENNEKLFF.

The genes are TRBV6-5 and TRBJ1-3; tentative D call: TRBD1 (6 bases). This CDR3 has 15 amino acids. CDR1 and CDR2 from the germline V gene are MNHEY and SVGAGI. V was clipped by 5 bases and J by 0 bases, with 11 bases between them. CDR3 protein: CASSTTGYSGNTIYF. As DNA, the CDR3 is TGTGCCAGCAGTACGACAGGCTACTCTGGAAACACCATATATTTT.

The rearrangement joins TRBV11-2 to TRBJ1-2; D is undetermined. The germline CDR1 and CDR2 sequences are SGHAT and FQNNGV. Trimming took off 2 bases at V and 7 bases at J, with 11 bases between the two ends. The CDR3 extends over 13 amino acids. The CDR3 region has the DNA TGTGCCAGCAGCTTATACCAGGATCTTGGCTACACCTTC. Its translation: CASSLYQDLGYTF.

This rearrangement joins TRBV5-1 to TRBJ2-5, with 9 nucleotides matching TRBD2. The germline CDR1 and CDR2 sequences are SGHRS and YFSETQ. The CDR3 has 16 amino acids. V lost 0 bases, J lost 4 bases, and 7 bases stayed unmatched. For the CDR3, the DNA is TGCGCCAGCAGCTTGGGGACTGCGGGAGGGCCAGAGACCCAGTACTTC. As protein: CASSLGTAGGPETQYF.

The chain's CDR3 is CATSKNTEAFF. The CDR3 bases are TGTGCCACGAGCAAGAACACTGAAGCTTTCTTT. The J gene is TRBJ1-1, the V gene TRBV19; D unclear. CDR3 size: 11 residues. The germline V gene encodes CDR1 LNHDA and CDR2 SQIVND (reference sequence). Trimming took off 10 bases at V and 1 base at J, with 7 bases between the two ends. Variable domain in full (rest from reference TRBV19 and TRBJ1-1): DGGITQSPKYLFRKEGQNVTLSCEQNLNHDAMYWYRQDPGQGLRLIYYSQIVNDFQKGDIAEGYSVSREKKESFPLTVTSAQKNPTAFYLCATSKNTEAFFGQGTRLTVV.

The V and J genes are TRBV6-1 and TRBJ2-7; 10 nucleotides align to TRBD2. The CDR3 sequence is 11 residues long. The germline V gene encodes CDR1 MNHNS and CDR2 SASEGT. V lost 8 bases to trimming and J lost 7 bases; unmatched junction nucleotides: 2. CDR3 protein: CASQLAGEQYF. CDR3 DNA: TGTGCCAGCCAACTAGCGGGGGAGCAGTACTTC.

This rearrangement joins TRBV9 to TRBJ2-1, with 9 bases matching TRBD2. Germline V gene data show CDR1 as SGDLS and CDR2 as YYNGEE. The CDR3 is 16 residues long. Trimming cost V 4 bases and J 9 bases; bases outside gene matches: 14. CDR3 sequence (DNA): TGTGCCAGCAGCCCTCCCTCCCGGCGGGAGGGTCTTGAGCAGTTCTTC. It codes for CASSPPSRREGLEQFF. Variable domain in full (rest from reference TRBV9 and TRBJ2-1): DSGVTQTPKHLITATGQRVTLRCSPRSGDLSVYWYQQSLDQGLQFLIQYYNGEERAKGNILERFSAQQFPDLHSELNLSSLELGDSALYFCASSPPSRREGLEQFFGPGTRLTVL.

The V gene is TRBV9, the J gene TRBJ2-1, with D possibly being TRBD2 (5 bases). The CDR3 totals 13 residues. Germline V lookup: CDR1 SGDLS, CDR2 YYNGEE. Trimming cost V 3 bases and J 9 bases, with 13 bases left between them. The CDR3 DNA reads TGTGCCAGCAGCGCCTCTAGCTTCGGTGAGCAGTTCTTC. Protein: CASSASSFGEQFF.

This clone was picked up one time. Within the sample, other DNA sequences also encode this same CDR3. The rearrangement uses TRBV4-3 and TRBJ2-5; TRBD2 matches at 8 bases. V lost 4 bases and J lost 4; bases outside the gene matches: 11. Per the germline V gene, CDR1 is LGHNA and CDR2 is YSLEER. The CDR3 is 16 residues long. The CDR3 DNA follows: TGCGCCAGCAGCCCCTCGGGGGGGCGCGGAAGAGAGACCCAGTACTTC. This encodes CASSPSGGRGRETQYF.

V usage is TRBV7-2 and J usage is TRBJ2-1; D gene unclear. In germline, CDR1 is SGHTA, CDR2 FQGNSA. The CDR3 is made up of 17 amino acids. V was cut by 4 bases and J by 0 bases, with 16 bases left in between. The DNA of the CDR3 is TGTGCCAGCAGCTCTACGCACCCCGCAAGCTCCTACAATGAGCAGTTCTTC. It yields the protein CASSSTHPASSYNEQFF.

This chain links TRBV2 with TRBJ2-7; 9 positions match TRBD1. The CDR3 totals 15 residues. With 5 bases clipped from V and 5 bases from J, the junction kept 10 bases outside the gene matches. The germline CDR1 and CDR2 sequences are SNHLY and FYNNEI. CDR3 bases: TGTGCCAGCAGTCGCGTGAGACAGGGGGGACACGAGCAGTACTTC. Translated, it gives CASSRVRQGGHEQYF.

J is TRBJ2-7 and V is TRBV7-2; 12 nucleotides agree with TRBD2. The V and J ends lost 5 bases and 4 bases, in that order; junction bases with no gene match: 6. Germline lookup yields CDR1 SGHTA and CDR2 FQGNSA. CDR3 length equals 15 residues. The CDR3 here is CASSTSGGTGYEQYF. The CDR3 region has the DNA TGTGCCAGCAGCACTAGCGGGGGGACGGGATACGAGCAGTACTTC.

In its sample, this clone was seen once. The gene calls are TRBV6-1 and TRBJ1-1; 7 positions agree with TRBD1. CDR3 length equals 13 residues. V lost 4 bases, J lost 5 bases, and 4 bases stayed unmatched. The V gene's germline CDR1 is MNHNS and CDR2 SASEGT. The DNA for the CDR3 is TGTGCCAGCAGTGCACAGGGGAATACTGAAGCTTTCTTT. Translation gives CASSAQGNTEAFF.

The chain is built from TRBV7-9 and TRBJ2-5; 9 positions agree with TRBD2. J gave up 1 base and V 3 bases, and 9 bases lay outside the gene matches. CDR1 is SEHNR, CDR2 FQNEAQ, per germline (reference sequence). The CDR3 extends over 17 amino acids. CDR3 protein: CASSFGLAGSFQETQYF. The CDR3 DNA follows: TGTGCCAGCAGCTTTGGGCTAGCGGGAAGCTTCCAAGAGACCCAGTACTTC.

The chain recombines TRBV13 with TRBJ1-3; 7 nucleotides agree with TRBD1. The CDR3 totals 17 residues. Germline V lookup: CDR1 PRHDT, CDR2 FYEKMQ (reference sequence). The V and J ends lost 4 bases and 0 bases, in that order; junction bases with no gene match: 9. The CDR3 loop reads CASSSRQGRFSGNTIYF. CDR3 coding DNA: TGTGCCAGCAGCTCCCGACAGGGCCGATTCTCTGGAAACACCATATATTTT. The complete variable domain, with remaining parts taken from reference TRBV13 and TRBJ1-3, reads AAGVIQSPRHLIKEKRETATLKCYPIPRHDTVYWYQQGPGQDPQFLISFYEKMQSDKGSIPDRFSAQQFSDYHSELNMSSLELGDSALYFCASSSRQGRFSGNTIYFGEGSWLTVV.

The rearrangement uses TRBV5-1 and TRBJ2-7; D is perhaps TRBD2 (6 bases). The ends were cut back, 0 bases at V and 4 bases at J, with 11 bases in the middle. The CDR3 has 14 residues. Germline CDR1 reads SGHRS; CDR2 reads YFSETQ. The chain's CDR3 is CASSLGGEIYEQYF. The CDR3 DNA reads TGCGCCAGCAGCTTGGGGGGGGAGATTTACGAGCAGTACTTC.

The rearrangement links TRBV5-1 to TRBJ2-3; 9 bases match TRBD2. CDR1 SGHRS and CDR2 YFSETQ come from the germline V gene. The CDR3 is made up of 16 amino acids. Trimming removed 0 bases from V and 5 bases from J; junction bases left unmatched: 7. In DNA form, the CDR3 reads TGCGCCAGCAGCTTGGGGATAGCGGGAGAGATAGATACGCAGTATTTT. Its protein product is CASSLGIAGEIDTQYF.

This clone was seen once. The rearrangement joins TRBV5-1 to TRBJ2-6; maybe TRBD1 (6 bases). The CDR3 has 17 residues. V was pared by 9 bases and J by 0 bases, with 19 bases between. Germline V gives CDR1 SGHRS, CDR2 YFSETQ. The CDR3 region is CATDLDRRFSGANVLTF. CDR3 nucleotides: TGCGCCACCGACCTCGACAGGAGGTTCTCTGGGGCCAACGTCCTGACTTTC.

This clone was seen a single time. The chain is built from TRBV19 and TRBJ1-1; D is perhaps TRBD1 (6 bases). The length of the CDR3 is 14 residues. The germline V gene encodes CDR1 LNHDA and CDR2 SQIVND (reference sequence). V was pared by 7 bases and J by 3 bases, with 15 bases between. The CDR3 DNA reads TGTGCCAGTACCGCAAGGCCAGGGGACACTGAAGCTTTCTTT. Encoded protein: CASTARPGDTEAFF.